The subject of this entry is one T cell receptor beta chain. What it binds is unknown. This CDR3 comprises 11 residues. Germline CDR1 and CDR2: SQVTM and ANQGSEA. V lost 2 bases and J 8 bases, leaving 9 bases between the germline ends. Libraries were prepared by immunoSEQ multiplex PCR; TCRdb keeps only in-frame clonotypes and omits some of them. The sample includes about 160,000 clones, about 90% seen only once; the top ten take roughly 5.7%. Among the approximately 130 subjects of the validation cohort, separate from the approximately 670-subject first cohort, were the donors. This sample is drawn from a study of cytomegalovirus exposure and HLA in healthy donors. Study-wide findings and caveats: In vitro work confirmed that three CMV-associated chains recognize CMV antigens. In the roughly 110 validation repertoires, just under 95% of cluster scores exceeded 0, per a later analysis. The authors enumerated 180 or so TCR beta chains as linked to cytomegalovirus.

The V gene is TRBV29-1, the J gene TRBJ1-2; D remains ambiguous. This clonotype was obtained from a woman aged 25 to 39 in good health and CMV-seronegative. Sequenced input: PBMCs. The CDR3, as DNA: TGCAGCGTTGAAAACCCGAGCGGCTACACCTTC. Translated: CSVENPSGYTF. The variable domain in full, with the rest retrieved from reference TRBV29-1 and TRBJ1-2, is SAVISQKPSRDICQRGTSLTIQCQVDSQVTMMFWYRQQPGQSLTLIATANQGSEATYESGFVIDKFPISRPNLTFSTLTVSNMSPEDSSIYLCSVENPSGYTFGSGTRLTVV.